This T cell receptor beta chain was recovered during a study of CD8+ T cells in alopecia areata. Whole-study findings and limits: Clonality was higher in lesional than normal scalp, especially in alopecia totalis/universalis. Sequence data from scalp samples additionally include resident alphabeta T cells of normal skin.

The CDR3 is 9 residues long. CDR1 and CDR2 (germline): SQVTM, ANQGSEA. The germline V and J ends were trimmed by 7 bases and 8 bases, with 8 bases remaining between them. With respect to this clone: Its antigen is not identified.

RNA extraction was followed by reverse transcription into cDNA, which acted as the sequencing template. Generated by immunoSEQ multiplex PCR, the TCRdb table keeps only in-frame clones and is missing some. The sample records approximately 150,000 clones, 55% to 65% being singletons. The TCR comes from a human donor in good health. The V and J genes are TRBV29-1 and TRBJ1-2; D is unclear. The specimen was CD4+ T cells sorted from blood. In DNA, the CDR3 is TGCAGCGGGGATAGCGGCTACACCTTC. As protein: CSGDSGYTF.